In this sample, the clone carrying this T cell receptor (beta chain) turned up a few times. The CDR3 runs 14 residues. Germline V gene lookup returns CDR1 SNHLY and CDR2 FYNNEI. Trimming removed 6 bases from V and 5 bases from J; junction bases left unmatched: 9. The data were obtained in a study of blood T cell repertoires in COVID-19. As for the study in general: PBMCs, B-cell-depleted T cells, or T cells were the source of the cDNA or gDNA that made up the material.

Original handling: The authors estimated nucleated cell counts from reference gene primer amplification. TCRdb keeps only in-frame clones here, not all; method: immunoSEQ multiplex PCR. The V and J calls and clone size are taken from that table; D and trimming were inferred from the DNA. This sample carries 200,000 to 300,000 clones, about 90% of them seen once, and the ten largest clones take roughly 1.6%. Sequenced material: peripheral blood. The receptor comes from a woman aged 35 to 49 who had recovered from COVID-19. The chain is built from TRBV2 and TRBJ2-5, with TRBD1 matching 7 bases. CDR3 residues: CASRYYRGRETQYF. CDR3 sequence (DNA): TGTGCCAGCAGATACTACAGGGGCCGGGAGACCCAGTACTTC.